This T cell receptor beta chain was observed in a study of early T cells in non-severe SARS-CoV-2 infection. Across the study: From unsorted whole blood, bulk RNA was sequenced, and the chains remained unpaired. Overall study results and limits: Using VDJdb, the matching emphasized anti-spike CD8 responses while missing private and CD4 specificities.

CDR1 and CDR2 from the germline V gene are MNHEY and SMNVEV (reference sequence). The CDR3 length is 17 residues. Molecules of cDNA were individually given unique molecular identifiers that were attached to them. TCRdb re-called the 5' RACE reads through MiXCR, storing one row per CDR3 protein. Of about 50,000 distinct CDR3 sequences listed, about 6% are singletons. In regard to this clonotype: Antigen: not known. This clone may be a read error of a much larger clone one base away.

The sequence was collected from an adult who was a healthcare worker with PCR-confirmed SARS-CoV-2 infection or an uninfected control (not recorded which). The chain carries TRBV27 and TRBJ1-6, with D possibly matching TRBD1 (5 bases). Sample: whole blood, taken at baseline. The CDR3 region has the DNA TGTGCCAGCAGTTTATTCTGGGGGGGGACTACGGGTTCACTCCTCCACTTT. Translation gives CASSLFWGGTTGSLLHF.